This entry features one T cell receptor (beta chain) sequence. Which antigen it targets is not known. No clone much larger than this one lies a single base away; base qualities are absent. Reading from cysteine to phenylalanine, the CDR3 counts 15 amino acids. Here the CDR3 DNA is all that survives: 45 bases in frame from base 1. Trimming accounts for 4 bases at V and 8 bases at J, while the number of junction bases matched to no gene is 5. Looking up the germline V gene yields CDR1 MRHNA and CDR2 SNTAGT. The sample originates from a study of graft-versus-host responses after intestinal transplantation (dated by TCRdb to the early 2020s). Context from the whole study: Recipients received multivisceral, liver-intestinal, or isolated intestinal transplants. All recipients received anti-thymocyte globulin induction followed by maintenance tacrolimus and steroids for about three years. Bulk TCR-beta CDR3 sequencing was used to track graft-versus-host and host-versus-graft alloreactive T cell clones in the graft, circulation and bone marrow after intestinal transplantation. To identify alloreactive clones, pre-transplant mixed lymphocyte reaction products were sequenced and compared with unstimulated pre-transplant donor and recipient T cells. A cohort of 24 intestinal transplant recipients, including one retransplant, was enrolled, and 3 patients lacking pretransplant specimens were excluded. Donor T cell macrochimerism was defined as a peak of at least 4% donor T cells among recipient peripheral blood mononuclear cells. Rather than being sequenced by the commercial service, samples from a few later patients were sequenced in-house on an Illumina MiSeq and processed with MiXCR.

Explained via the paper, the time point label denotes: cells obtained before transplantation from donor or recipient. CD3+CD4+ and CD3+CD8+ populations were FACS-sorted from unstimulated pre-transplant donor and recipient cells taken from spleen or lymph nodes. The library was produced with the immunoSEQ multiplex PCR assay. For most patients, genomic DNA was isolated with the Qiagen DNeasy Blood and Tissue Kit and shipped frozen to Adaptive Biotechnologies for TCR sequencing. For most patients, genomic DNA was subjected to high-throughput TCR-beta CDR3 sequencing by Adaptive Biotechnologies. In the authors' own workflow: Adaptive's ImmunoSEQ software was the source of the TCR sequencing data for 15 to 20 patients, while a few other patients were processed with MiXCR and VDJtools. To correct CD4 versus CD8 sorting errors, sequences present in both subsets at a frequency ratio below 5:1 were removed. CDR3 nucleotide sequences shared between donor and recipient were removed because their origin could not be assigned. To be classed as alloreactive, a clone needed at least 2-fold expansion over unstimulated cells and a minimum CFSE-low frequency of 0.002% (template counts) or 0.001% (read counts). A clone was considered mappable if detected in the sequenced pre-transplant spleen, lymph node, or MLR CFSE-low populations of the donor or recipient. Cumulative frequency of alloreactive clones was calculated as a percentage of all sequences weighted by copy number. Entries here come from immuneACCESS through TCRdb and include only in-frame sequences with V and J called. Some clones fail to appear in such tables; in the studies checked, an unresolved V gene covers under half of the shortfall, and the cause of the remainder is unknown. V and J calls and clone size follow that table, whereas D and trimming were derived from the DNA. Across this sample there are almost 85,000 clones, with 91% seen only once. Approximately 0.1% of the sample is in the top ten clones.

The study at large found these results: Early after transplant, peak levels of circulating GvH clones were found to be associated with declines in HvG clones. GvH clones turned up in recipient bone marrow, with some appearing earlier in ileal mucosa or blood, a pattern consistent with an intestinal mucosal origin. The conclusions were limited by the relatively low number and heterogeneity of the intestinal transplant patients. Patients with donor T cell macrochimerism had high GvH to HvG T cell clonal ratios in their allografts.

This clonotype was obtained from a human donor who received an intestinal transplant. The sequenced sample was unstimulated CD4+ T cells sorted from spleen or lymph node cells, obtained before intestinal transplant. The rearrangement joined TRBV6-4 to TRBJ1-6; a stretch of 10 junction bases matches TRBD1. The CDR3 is CASSGSGTGDSPLHF. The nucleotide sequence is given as TGTGCCAGCAGTGGCTCTGGGACAGGGGATTCACCCCTCCACTTT.